This paragraph reports one TCR beta chain. Its target is unknown. TCRdb reanalysed the 5' RACE reads using MiXCR and keeps one entry per CDR3 protein. The sample includes 350,000 or so distinct CDR3 sequences, roughly 12% of them seen just once. The data were obtained in a study of CD8 T cells in ankylosing spondylitis. Points from the study as a whole: Disease-linked clones had a CD8+ phenotype and relatively low frequency in peripheral blood. Past research had described some motif variants in reactive arthritis synovial fluid and blood.

This TCR was recovered from a female donor with ankylosing spondylitis or in good health (not recorded which). Sequencing input: blood, either unsorted or a sorted T cell fraction (not recorded which).

Here the CDR3 DNA reads TGTGCCAGCAGCTTAGCGATAGTCGGGAGTGGCGTAGATACGCAGTATTTT. This codes for CASSLAIVGSGVDTQYF. V usage is TRBV7-2 and J usage is TRBJ2-3, with D possibly being TRBD2 (6 bases). Germline V lookup: CDR1 SGHTA, CDR2 FQGNSA. The CDR3 runs 17 residues. V dropped 0 bases and J dropped 5 bases, with 18 bases sitting between them.